This entry describes one TCR beta chain. TCRdb's table, derived via immunoSEQ multiplex PCR, lists solely in-frame clones and lacks some. The sample holds about 1.9 million clones, approximately 92% seen once. This sample was included in a study of shared clonotypes between healthy human individuals. CD8 cells classed as naive were CD45RO-negative and positively selected for CCR7, excluding terminally differentiated effector memory CD45RA+ cells. The CDR3 is made up of 13 amino acids. V lost 2 bases, J lost 10 bases, and 9 bases stayed unmatched. Germline-derived CDR1 and CDR2 are SGDLS and YYNGEE. Sequencing was done on a sample of naive CD8+ T cells from PBMCs. The J gene is TRBJ2-7, the V gene TRBV9, with 7 bases matching TRBD1. The clonotype was recovered from a man between 18 and 29 years old in good health. Some clones in this sample may be carry-over from other donors' samples. The CDR3 nucleotides read TGTGCCAGCAGCGTGGGGACAGCGCCGCACCAGTACTTC. It translates to CASSVGTAPHQYF.